Listed below are T cell receptor beta chains from one sample, sequenced in a study of T-cell reconstitution after alpha-beta-depleted transplantation in children. TCRdb itself ran the PCR reads through MiXCR, one entry per CDR3 protein. This sample has 98,000 or so distinct CDR3 sequences; 23% occur once, and the top ten carry about a fifth. Sequenced material: PBMCs, taken before TCRalphabeta/CD19-depleted stem cell transplant. These receptors all stem from a boy aged 2 to 10 with acute lymphoblastic leukemia, due to receive a stem cell transplant. The CDR3 runs from the conserved cysteine through the conserved F or W. The D gene is left open where the match is weak. Rows give clone size only sometimes, using once, few, many, or a class for an expanded clone.

cdr3_aa cdr3_nt j_call d_call clone_size v_call
CASSYGIMGTGELFF TGTGCCAGCAGTTACGGAATTATGGGGACCGGGGAGCTGTTTTTT TRBJ2-2 . few TRBV6-5
CATRTSSNTGELFF TGTGCCACGAGGACTAGCTCGAACACCGGGGAGCTGTTTTTT TRBJ2-2 TRBD2 . TRBV24-1
CSAPRGSSYNEQFF TGCAGTGCTCCCCGGGGAAGCTCCTACAATGAGCAGTTCTTC TRBJ2-1 . few TRBV20-1
CASSMEPGQLNERFF TGTGCCAGCAGCATGGAGCCGGGACAGCTTAACGAGCGGTTCTTC TRBJ2-1 TRBD1 . TRBV7-2
CSVGTGFYEQFF TGCAGTGTTGGGACAGGGTTCTATGAGCAGTTCTTC TRBJ2-1 TRBD1 few TRBV20-1
CASTLSSDNTEAFF TGCGCCAGCACCTTATCATCGGATAACACTGAAGCTTTCTTT TRBJ1-1 . . TRBV5-1
CASSSGTGDEQYF TGTGCCAGCTCGAGCGGGACAGGGGACGAGCAGTACTTC TRBJ2-7 TRBD1 . TRBV18
CASIDRDCLPGEQYF TGTGCCAGCATCGACAGGGACTGTCTCCCTGGCGAGCAGTACTTC TRBJ2-7 . many TRBV6-4
CASSYLAGSGANVLTF TGTGCCAGCAGCTACCTCGCGGGCTCTGGGGCCAACGTCCTGACTTTC TRBJ2-6 . few TRBV6-2/TRBV6-3
CASRSDRMGQPQHF TGTGCCAGCAGATCTGACAGGATGGGTCAGCCCCAGCATTTT TRBJ1-5 . . TRBV28
CASVVIGETQYF TGTGCCAGCGTAGTTATAGGAGAGACCCAGTACTTC TRBJ2-5 . few TRBV9
CASSPSGAYEQYF TGTGCCAGCAGTCCTAGCGGGGCCTACGAGCAGTACTTC TRBJ2-7 TRBD2 few TRBV5-6
CASSGGTIYNEQFF TGTGCCAGCAGTGGGGGGACTATCTACAATGAGCAGTTCTTC TRBJ2-1 TRBD2 . TRBV2
CASNPASVGTDTQYF TGTGCCAGCAACCCTGCTAGCGTTGGCACAGATACGCAGTATTTT TRBJ2-3 . . TRBV21-1
CASSTSGTGGQPQHF TGTGCCAGCAGCACGTCCGGGACAGGGGGTCAGCCCCAGCATTTT TRBJ1-5 TRBD1 . TRBV7-8
CASSELALGDEQYF TGTGCCAGCAGTGAACTAGCGCTGGGGGACGAGCAGTACTTC TRBJ2-7 TRBD2 few TRBV28
CATSRQGLGTDTQYF TGTGCCACCAGCAGACAGGGCCTAGGCACAGATACGCAGTATTTT TRBJ2-3 . . TRBV15
CASSQDREGVNTGELFF TGCGCCAGCAGCCAAGATCGCGAGGGGGTGAACACCGGGGAGCTGTTTTTT TRBJ2-2 . . TRBV4-3
CASILGHAGGEKLFF TGTGCCAGCATTCTCGGACACGCCGGTGGTGAAAAACTGTTTTTT TRBJ1-4 . . TRBV12-3/TRBV12-4
CSAPDNLGYEQYF TGCAGTGCTCCCGACAACCTCGGGTACGAGCAGTACTTC TRBJ2-7 . . TRBV20-1
CASSELGLAEVAEFF TGTGCCAGCAGTGAGTTAGGACTAGCGGAGGTCGCGGAGTTCTTC TRBJ2-1 TRBD2 few TRBV2
CASRTRDRSRGQFF TGTGCCAGCAGAACCAGAGATAGGTCGCGGGGGCAGTTCTTC TRBJ2-1 . once TRBV6-2/TRBV6-3
CASSKVRGLAGGSAYEQYF TGTGCCAGCAGCAAAGTAAGGGGACTAGCGGGAGGGAGTGCCTACGAGCAGTACTTC TRBJ2-7 . few TRBV21-1
CASTSGSLGEQFF TGTGCCAGTACTAGCGGGAGCCTCGGTGAGCAGTTCTTC TRBJ2-1 TRBD2 many TRBV7-2
CASSPGTLQETQYF TGTGCCAGCAGCCCCGGGACTTTACAAGAGACCCAGTACTTC TRBJ2-5 . many TRBV7-8
CASSGTGTYEQYF TGTGCCAGCAGTGGAACGGGGACCTACGAGCAGTACTTC TRBJ2-7 . . TRBV25-1
CASTQAGTGKDRGTGELFF TGTGCCAGCACTCAAGCCGGGACAGGGAAGGATAGGGGCACCGGGGAGCTGTTTTTT TRBJ2-2 TRBD1 . TRBV28
CSVVSPGTSGYNEQFF TGCAGCGTTGTTAGCCCCGGGACTAGCGGATACAATGAGCAGTTCTTC TRBJ2-1 TRBD2 many TRBV29-1
CASRRTSGGDNEQFF TGTGCCAGCAGACGTACTAGCGGAGGGGACAATGAGCAGTTCTTC TRBJ2-1 TRBD2 few TRBV12-3/TRBV12-4
CSGLGWTGELFF TGCAGCGGCCTGGGATGGACCGGGGAGCTGTTTTTT TRBJ2-2 . . TRBV29-1
CATSVSGLAGDEQFF TGTGCCACCAGTGTCTCGGGACTAGCGGGGGATGAGCAGTTCTTC TRBJ2-1 TRBD2 . TRBV24-1
CASSQEGGISGANVLTF TGCGCCAGCAGCCAAGAAGGAGGGATCTCTGGGGCCAACGTCCTGACTTTC TRBJ2-6 . . TRBV4-1
CASTVWSLSSSPLHF TGTGCCAGCACTGTATGGTCCCTTAGTAGTTCACCCCTCCACTTT TRBJ1-6 . few TRBV12-3/TRBV12-4
CASSPGTGGSEQYF TGTGCCAGCTCCCCGGGGACAGGGGGGAGCGAGCAGTACTTC TRBJ2-7 TRBD1 . TRBV18
CASSKNRGEKLFF TGTGCCAGCAGCAAAAACAGGGGAGAAAAACTGTTTTTT TRBJ1-4 TRBD1 few TRBV3-1
CASSLEAGRSYGYTF TGTGCCAGCAGCTTAGAGGCAGGGCGTTCCTATGGCTACACCTTC TRBJ1-2 . few TRBV7-2
CASSWGPSNEKLFF TGTGCCAGCAGCTGGGGACCGAGTAATGAAAAACTGTTTTTT TRBJ1-4 . . TRBV5-6
CASSLVLQPGAYNEQFF TGTGCCAGCAGTTTAGTCTTACAGCCAGGGGCCTACAATGAGCAGTTCTTC TRBJ2-1 . few TRBV12-3/TRBV12-4
CSARPQGTYEQYF TGCAGTGCTAGACCTCAGGGGACCTACGAGCAGTACTTC TRBJ2-7 . . TRBV20-1
CASSEQGENEQFF TGTGCCAGCAGCGAACAGGGGGAGAATGAGCAGTTCTTC TRBJ2-1 TRBD1 . TRBV7-3
CASSNQGVGSYEQYF TGTGCCAGCAGCAACCAGGGGGTTGGGTCCTACGAGCAGTACTTC TRBJ2-7 TRBD1 few TRBV7-8
CSAPGGARYEQYF TGCAGTGCTCCCGGAGGGGCTCGCTACGAGCAGTACTTC TRBJ2-7 . few TRBV20-1
CAIRGFGTDTQYF TGTGCCATCAGGGGTTTTGGCACAGATACGCAGTATTTT TRBJ2-3 . . TRBV10-3
CASSLAGTFTDTQYF TGCGCCAGCAGCTTGGCGGGAACATTCACAGATACGCAGTATTTT TRBJ2-3 . . TRBV5-1
CASSEGTGANTEAFF TGTGCCAGCAGCGAGGGGACAGGGGCGAACACTGAAGCTTTCTTT TRBJ1-1 TRBD1 medium-sized TRBV9
CASSLARTGGIVKLFF TGTGCCAGCAGCTTAGCCCGGACAGGGGGGATTGTGAAGCTTTTCTTT TRBJ1-1 TRBD1 few TRBV7-8
CASSLYSLDRAKNIQYF TGTGCCAGCAGCTTGTACAGCCTTGACAGGGCCAAAAACATTCAGTACTTC TRBJ2-4 . few TRBV5-5
CAISETAKLQGVTGYTF TGTGCCATCAGTGAGACAGCCAAGCTACAGGGTGTGACTGGCTACACCTTC TRBJ1-2 . few TRBV10-3
CASSYRAGGADTQYF TGTGCCAGCAGTTACAGGGCGGGAGGAGCAGATACGCAGTATTTT TRBJ2-3 TRBD2 . TRBV6-2/TRBV6-3
CASSLGAGYTF TGTGCCAGCAGTTTAGGTGCGGGCTACACCTTC TRBJ1-2 . many TRBV12-3/TRBV12-4
CASSVEGSGANVLTF TGTGCCAGCAGCGTAGAGGGTTCTGGGGCCAACGTCCTGACTTTC TRBJ2-6 . many TRBV9